This entry lists 17 T cell receptor beta chains sequenced from one sample in a study of early T cells in non-severe SARS-CoV-2 infection. TCRdb recomputed calls from the 5' RACE reads with MiXCR, one row per CDR3 protein. The sample holds some 49,000 distinct CDR3 sequences, under 8.5% seen once. The specimen was whole blood. The receptor source for this set is an adult who was a healthcare worker with PCR-confirmed SARS-CoV-2 infection or an uninfected control (not recorded which).

This clonotype has more than one count but fewer than ten. V gene TRBV6-5 combines with J gene TRBJ1-6; D gene unclear. Trimming left V 0 bases short and J 5 bases short, with 8 bases between. CDR1 and CDR2 (germline): MNHEY, SVGAGI. The CDR3 contains 15 residues. CDR3 sequence reads: CASSYSVQNNSPLHF. Written as DNA, the CDR3 is TGTGCCAGCAGTTACTCGGTTCAGAATAATTCACCCCTCCACTTT.

As DNA, the CDR3 is TGTGCCAGCTCGCCGGGAAAAAGGGGGAATGAGCAGTTCTTC. As protein: CASSPGKRGNEQFF. J is TRBJ2-1 and V is TRBV27, with D tentatively TRBD1 (6 bases). V was clipped by 8 bases and J by 7 bases, with 18 bases between them. Germline CDR1 MNHEY, CDR2 SMNVEV (reference sequence). The CDR3 is 14 amino acids.

The chain recombines TRBV4-1 with TRBJ2-1; no definite D call. Germline assignment: CDR1 MGHRA and CDR2 YSYEKL. Trimming cost V 1 base and J 7 bases, with 5 bases left between them. This CDR3 region has 12 residues. This CDR3 is CASSQGRNEQFF. The CDR3 bases are TGCGCCAGCAGCCAAGGTCGTAATGAGCAGTTCTTC.

This clonotype was observed at least ten times. The chain employs TRBV4-1 and TRBJ2-7; D may match TRBD1 or TRBD2 (5 bases each). This CDR3 is 14 amino acids long. Germline CDR1 reads MGHRA; CDR2 reads YSYEKL. Trimming removed 0 bases from V and 7 bases from J, with 13 bases in between. The CDR3 DNA follows: TGCGCCAGCAGCCAAGAGAGAGAGGGGCGAGAGCAGTACTTC. Translation gives CASSQEREGREQYF.

This clonotype showed up many times. The chain recombines TRBV12-3 or TRBV12-4 with TRBJ2-1; D unclear. V lost 3 bases and J 5 bases, leaving 17 bases between the germline ends. The CDR3 runs to 16 residues. CDR3: CASSLFGPLADNEQFF. CDR3 DNA sequence: TGTGCCAGCAGTTTGTTCGGGCCCCTCGCCGACAATGAGCAGTTCTTC.

This clonotype has ten or more counts. V and J are TRBV11-2 and TRBJ2-2, with no clear D. Per germline, CDR1 SGHAT and CDR2 FQNNGV. This CDR3 is built from 15 residues. V was shortened by 5 bases and J by 0 bases, with 10 bases between the two germline ends. In DNA form, the CDR3 reads TGTGCCAGCAGCCAGAGATCTTCGAACACCGGGGAGCTGTTTTTT. Translation gives CASSQRSSNTGELFF.

This clonotype was counted between two and nine times. The chain couples TRBV7-6 to TRBJ1-1; 8 positions agree with TRBD1. The trim removed 5 bases at V and 5 bases at J, leaving 10 bases unmatched. Germline CDR1 SGHVS, CDR2 FNYEAQ. CDR3 length: 15 amino acids. CDR3 nucleotides: TGTGCCAGCAGCCCATGGACAGGGATGGAAACTGAAGCTTTCTTT. This codes for CASSPWTGMETEAFF.

The chain links TRBV6-6 to TRBJ1-5; 7 bases line up with TRBD1. CDR3 length equals 15 residues. Per the germline V gene, CDR1 is MNHNY and CDR2 is SVGAGI (reference sequence). The V segment lost 2 bases and the J segment 10 bases; nucleotides outside the gene matches: 11. The chain's CDR3 is CASSYTPGTDLPQHF. CDR3 bases: TGTGCCAGCAGTTACACCCCCGGGACAGACCTACCCCAGCATTTT.

This clonotype was counted only a few times. The chain links TRBV7-9 to TRBJ2-1; 9 nucleotides line up with TRBD1. The CDR3 spans 18 residues. V dropped 4 bases and J dropped 0; count of bases not matched to a gene: 10. Germline lookup yields CDR1 SEHNR and CDR2 FQNEAQ (reference sequence). DNA of the CDR3: TGTGCCAGCAGCTCGTCCGACGGACAGGGGAGCTCCTACAATGAGCAGTTCTTC. This gives the protein CASSSSDGQGSSYNEQFF.

The V gene is TRBV18, the J gene TRBJ1-5; possible D gene TRBD1, 6 bases. Trimming removed 3 bases from V and 7 bases from J, with 10 bases in between. This CDR3 region has 13 residues. CDR1 is KGHSH and CDR2 is LQKENI in the germline V gene. Here the CDR3 DNA reads TGTGCCAGCTCACCCGGGGGGGGCCAGCCCCAGCATTTT. It yields the protein CASSPGGGQPQHF.

This clonotype was counted between two and nine times. The J gene is TRBJ2-3, the V gene TRBV4-2; 7 bases line up with TRBD1. After removal of 2 bases from V and 2 bases from J, the junction contained 10 bases not matched to a gene. This CDR3 region has 17 residues. Germline-derived CDR1 and CDR2 are LGHNA and YNFKEQ. The CDR3 is CASSQTKQGTFTDTQYF. DNA for the CDR3: TGTGCCAGCAGCCAAACGAAACAGGGGACCTTCACAGATACGCAGTATTTT.

In its sample, this clonotype was seen many times. V and J are TRBV2 and TRBJ2-1, with D maybe TRBD2 (6 bases). This CDR3 has 16 residues. V dropped 2 bases and J dropped 7 bases, with 18 bases sitting between them. Germline CDR1 is SNHLY and CDR2 is FYNNEI. The CDR3 is CASSESPGTAGNEQFF. In DNA form, the CDR3 reads TGTGCCAGCAGTGAATCGCCCGGGACGGCGGGGAATGAGCAGTTCTTC.

This clonotype has at least ten counts. The chain links TRBV7-2 to TRBJ2-2; 7 nucleotides agree with TRBD1. Per germline, CDR1 SGHTA and CDR2 FQGNSA. V lost 7 bases to trimming and J lost 6 bases; unmatched junction nucleotides: 5. CDR3 length equals 13 residues. The CDR3 protein is CASTGTAPGELFF. The CDR3 bases are TGTGCCAGCACCGGGACAGCCCCCGGGGAGCTGTTTTTT. The whole variable domain, remainder taken from reference TRBV7-2 and TRBJ2-2, is GAGVSQSPSNKVTEKGKDVELRCDPISGHTALYWYRQSLGQGLEFLIYFQGNSAPDKSGLPSDRFSAERTGGSVSTLTIQRTQQEDSAVYLCASTGTAPGELFFGEGSRLTVL.

The CDR3 bases are TGTTCAGCCGGACAGGGGGCAGATACGCAGTATTTT. Protein product: CSAGQGADTQYF. V is TRBV30 and J is TRBJ2-3; TRBD1 matches 10 bases. The V gene's germline CDR1 is GTSNPN and CDR2 SVGIG (reference sequence). The CDR3 has 12 residues. The whole variable domain, filled in from reference TRBV30 and TRBJ2-3, reads SQTIHQWPATLVQPVGSPLSLECTVEGTSNPNLYWYRQAAGRGLQLLFYSVGIGQISSEVPQNLSASRPQDRQFILSSKKLLLSDSGFYLCSAGQGADTQYFGPGTRLTVL.

The chain uses TRBV2 and TRBJ2-7; 8 bases are a match to TRBD2. The germline gives CDR1 SNHLY, CDR2 FYNNEI. This CDR3 spans 14 amino acids. V lost 5 bases, J lost 3 bases, and 6 bases stayed unmatched. The CDR3 DNA is TGTGCCAGCAGTAGCGGGAGTAGAGGCTACGAGCAGTACTTC. Encoded protein: CASSSGSRGYEQYF.

This clonotype was observed many times. The V call is TRBV4-2, the J call TRBJ2-1, with 10 positions matching TRBD2. Trimming cost V 2 bases and J 6 bases; bases outside gene matches: 13. The germline gives CDR1 LGHNA, CDR2 YNFKEQ. The CDR3 length is 18 residues. The CDR3 protein is CASSQLSVAGGPINEQFF. The CDR3 bases are TGTGCCAGCAGCCAACTCTCCGTAGCGGGGGGCCCTATCAATGAGCAGTTCTTC.

This clonotype was seen ten or more times. DNA for the CDR3: TGTGCCAGCACTAGAGACAGGGTCCTCTATGGCTACACCTTC. Its protein product is CASTRDRVLYGYTF. V is TRBV6-2 or TRBV6-3 and J is TRBJ1-2; 7 bases line up with TRBD1. CDR1 is MNHEY, CDR2 SVGEGT, per germline. This CDR3 has 14 residues. J was trimmed by 4 bases and V by 7 bases; bases with no gene match: 9.